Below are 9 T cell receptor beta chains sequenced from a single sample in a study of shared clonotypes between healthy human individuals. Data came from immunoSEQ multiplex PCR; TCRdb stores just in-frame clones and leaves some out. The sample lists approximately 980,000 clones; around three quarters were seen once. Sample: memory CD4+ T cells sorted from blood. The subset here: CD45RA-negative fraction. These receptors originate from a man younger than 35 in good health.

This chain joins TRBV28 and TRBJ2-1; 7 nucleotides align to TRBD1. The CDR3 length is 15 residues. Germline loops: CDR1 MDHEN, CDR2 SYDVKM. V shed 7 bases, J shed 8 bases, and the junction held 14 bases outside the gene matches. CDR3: CASTLGGGPVYEQFF. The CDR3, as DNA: TGTGCCAGCACCTTAGGGGGCGGTCCAGTCTATGAGCAGTTCTTC.

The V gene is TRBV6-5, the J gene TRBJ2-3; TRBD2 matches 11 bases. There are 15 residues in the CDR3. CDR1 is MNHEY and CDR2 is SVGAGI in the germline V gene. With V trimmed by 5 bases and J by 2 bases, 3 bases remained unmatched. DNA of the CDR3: TGTGCCAGCAGTATACTAGCGGGGGACACAGATACGCAGTATTTT. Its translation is CASSILAGDTDTQYF.

In nucleotides, the CDR3 is TGTGCCAGCTCCCCCAGCAGGGAGAACCATGGCTACACCTTC. Its protein product is CASSPSRENHGYTF. The J gene is TRBJ1-2, the V gene TRBV18, with a weak D call TRBD1 (5 bases). Trimming pared 6 bases from V and 6 bases from J, leaving 17 bases between. CDR3 length: 14 residues. Germline CDR1 KGHSH, CDR2 LQKENI.

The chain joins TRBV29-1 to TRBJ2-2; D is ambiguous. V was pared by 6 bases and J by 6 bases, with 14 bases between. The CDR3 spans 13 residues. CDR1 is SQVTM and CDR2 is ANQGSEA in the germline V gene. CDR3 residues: CSVLVSRPGELFF. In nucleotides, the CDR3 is TGCAGCGTGTTGGTCTCCAGACCCGGGGAGCTGTTTTTT.

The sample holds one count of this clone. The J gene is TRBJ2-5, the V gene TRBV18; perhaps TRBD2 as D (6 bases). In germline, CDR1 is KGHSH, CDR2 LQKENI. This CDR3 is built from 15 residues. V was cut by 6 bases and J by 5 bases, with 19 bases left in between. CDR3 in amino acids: CASSTNGGSMETQYF. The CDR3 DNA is TGTGCCAGCTCCACCAACGGGGGTTCTATGGAGACCCAGTACTTC.

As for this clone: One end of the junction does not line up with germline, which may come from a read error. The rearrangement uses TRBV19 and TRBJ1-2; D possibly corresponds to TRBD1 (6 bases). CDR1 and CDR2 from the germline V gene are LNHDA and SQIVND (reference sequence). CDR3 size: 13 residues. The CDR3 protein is CASSVDRTSGYTF. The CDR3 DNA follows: TGTGCCAGTAGTGTAGACAGGACCTCTGGCTACACCTTC.

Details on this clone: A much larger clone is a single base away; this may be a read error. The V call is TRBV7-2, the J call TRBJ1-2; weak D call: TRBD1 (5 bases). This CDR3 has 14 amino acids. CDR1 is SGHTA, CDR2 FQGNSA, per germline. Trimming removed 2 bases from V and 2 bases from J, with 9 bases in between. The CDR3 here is CASSLWRQNYGYTF. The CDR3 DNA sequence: TGTGCCAGCAGCTTATGGAGACAGAACTATGGCTACACCTTC.

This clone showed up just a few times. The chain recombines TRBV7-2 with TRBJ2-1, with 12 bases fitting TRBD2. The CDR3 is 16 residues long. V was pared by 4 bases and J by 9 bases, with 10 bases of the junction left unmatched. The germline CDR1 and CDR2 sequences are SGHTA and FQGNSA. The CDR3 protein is CASSWKGLAGGGEQFF. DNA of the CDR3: TGTGCCAGCAGCTGGAAAGGGCTAGCGGGAGGGGGTGAGCAGTTCTTC.

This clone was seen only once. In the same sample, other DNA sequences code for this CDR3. The CDR3 spells CASSVAGSTDTQYF. In nucleotides, the CDR3 is TGTGCCAGCAGCGTAGCGGGCAGCACAGATACGCAGTATTTT. The V gene is TRBV9, the J gene TRBJ2-3; D is undetermined. Germline lookup yields CDR1 SGDLS and CDR2 YYNGEE. This CDR3 is built from 14 residues. V shed 0 bases and J shed 0 bases, with 5 bases lying between them.